This passage covers 2 T cell receptor beta chains from one sample sequenced in a study of T cell repertoires in cytomegalovirus infection. TCRdb analysed the reads with MiXCR anew, one entry per CDR3 protein. The sample carries nearly 650,000 distinct CDR3 sequences, 24% recorded once. Specimen: CD8+ T cells from PBMCs. These receptors all come from a human donor in good health (CMV status not recorded). Some clones in this sample may be carry-over from other donors' samples.

The CDR3 DNA follows: TGTGCCAGCAGCCAAGATCTGGTCGCGGGGGGCTCCGGGGAGCTGTTTTTT. It translates to CASSQDLVAGGSGELFF. This sequence joins TRBV4-2 and TRBJ2-2; 8 bases fit TRBD2. The V gene end was trimmed by 0 bases and the J gene end by 6 bases; junction bases not matched to a gene: 9. Per germline, CDR1 LGHNA and CDR2 YNFKEQ. The CDR3 runs to 17 residues.

This sequence joins TRBV10-3 and TRBJ1-1, with a weak D call TRBD1 (5 bases). V was shortened by 4 bases and J by 1 base, with 7 bases between the two germline ends. The germline V gene encodes CDR1 ENHRY and CDR2 SYGVKD. This CDR3 spans 13 amino acids. This chain's CDR3 is CAISVQGNTEAFF. Written as DNA, the CDR3 is TGTGCCATCAGTGTCCAGGGGAACACTGAAGCTTTCTTT.